Listed below are T cell receptor beta chains from one sample, sequenced in a study of cytomegalovirus exposure and HLA in healthy donors. Data came from immunoSEQ multiplex PCR; TCRdb stores just in-frame clones and leaves some out. The data hold about 200,000 clones, with around 77% observed a single time. Sequences were obtained from PBMCs. The receptors shown here come from a woman aged 25 to 39 in good health and CMV-seronegative. Each CDR3 is given with its conserved first and last residue. The D gene is left open where the match is weak. Some rows have no size entry. The others give once, few or many, or a class for an expanded clone.

TRBJ2-1 - - TRBV30 CAWTGGSSSYNEQFF TGTGCCTGGACCGGCGGGTCGAGCTCCTACAATGAGCAGTTCTTC
TRBJ1-5 - TRBD1 TRBV28 CASRATGQYNQPQHF TGTGCCAGCAGGGCCACGGGACAGTACAATCAGCCCCAGCATTTT
TRBJ1-2 - TRBD1 TRBV18 CASSLEGTGENYGYTF TGTGCCAGCTCACTCGAGGGCACAGGGGAGAACTATGGCTACACCTTC
TRBJ2-5 - - TRBV9 CASSPSPQETQYF TGTGCCAGCAGCCCGTCCCCCCAAGAGACCCAGTACTTC
TRBJ2-3 - - TRBV7-3 CASSFFPRGGTDTQYF TGTGCCAGCAGCTTCTTTCCGCGGGGTGGGACAGATACGCAGTATTTT
TRBJ1-6 - - TRBV18 CASSPGRVVYNSPLHF TGTGCCAGCTCACCCGGCAGGGTAGTGTATAATTCACCCCTCCACTTT
TRBJ2-2 - TRBD2 TRBV10-3 CAIPLLAGAGELFF TGTGCCATCCCTCTCCTAGCGGGAGCCGGGGAGCTGTTTTTT
TRBJ1-4 - - TRBV30 CAWSVGNYDEKLFF TGTGCCTGGAGTGTCGGGAATTACGATGAAAAACTGTTTTTT
TRBJ2-7 - TRBD1 TRBV27 CASSFEGQGLYEQYF TGTGCCAGCAGTTTCGAAGGACAGGGTCTCTACGAGCAGTACTTC
TRBJ2-3 - TRBD1 TRBV13 CASSSTIQGGTQYF TGTGCCAGCAGCTCAACAATACAGGGGGGTACGCAGTATTTT
TRBJ2-3 - - TRBV6-1 CASSEVLRGLSTDTQYF TGTGCCAGCAGTGAAGTTTTGCGGGGACTTAGCACAGATACGCAGTATTTT
TRBJ1-4 once - TRBV27 CASSRRGFGEKLFF TGTGCCAGCAGTCGAAGGGGGTTTGGTGAAAAACTGTTTTTT
TRBJ1-1 - - TRBV5-6 CASSLRPTLDTEAFF TGTGCCAGCAGCTTGAGGCCGACCCTAGACACTGAAGCTTTCTTT
TRBJ1-6 - - TRBV28 CASSSITGSGSSPLHF TGTGCCAGCAGTTCAATCACAGGGAGCGGTAGTTCACCCCTCCACTTT
TRBJ2-2 - - TRBV27 CAKRGGKANTGELFF TGTGCCAAACGAGGCGGGAAAGCGAACACCGGGGAGCTGTTTTTT
TRBJ1-1 once - TRBV11-2 CASSYSATGANTEAFF TGTGCCAGCAGCTACTCCGCGACAGGAGCGAACACTGAAGCTTTCTTT
TRBJ2-5 - - TRBV5-1 CASSLGVGRAEETQYF TGCGCCAGCAGCTTGGGGGTTGGGCGGGCCGAAGAGACCCAGTACTTC
TRBJ2-4 few - TRBV7-2 CASSLGGVHVAKNIQYF TGTGCCAGCAGCTTAGGGGGGGTCCACGTAGCCAAAAACATTCAGTACTTC
TRBJ1-1 few - TRBV7-9 CASSELVEWRNTEAFF TGTGCCAGCAGCGAGTTAGTTGAGTGGAGGAACACTGAAGCTTTCTTT
TRBJ1-6 - TRBD1 TRBV4-2 CASSQVTGVGSPLHF TGTGCCAGCAGCCAGGTGACAGGGGTAGGTTCACCCCTCCACTTT
TRBJ1-4 - - TRBV7-9 CASSPSWGTSRNEKLFF TGTGCCAGCAGCCCGAGTTGGGGTACTAGTAGGAATGAAAAACTGTTTTTT
TRBJ1-1 - - TRBV15 CATSRDPGRTEAFF TGTGCCACCAGCAGAGACCCGGGGAGGACTGAAGCTTTCTTT
TRBJ2-1 - TRBD2 TRBV29-1 CSVGTSGRNEQFF TGCAGCGTTGGGACTAGCGGAAGAAATGAGCAGTTCTTC
TRBJ2-7 - - TRBV5-1 CASSQLEGSYEQYF TGCGCCAGCAGCCAGTTGGAGGGCTCCTACGAGCAGTACTTC